The clone carrying this T cell receptor beta chain was seen a single time. The sample comes from a study of blood T cell repertoires in COVID-19. Sequencing used immunoSEQ multiplex PCR; TCRdb keeps in-frame clones, though not all of them. The table has a few hundred thousand clones, more than 75% seen once. V was clipped by 3 bases and J by 1 base; unmatched bases: 4. The CDR3 runs to 15 residues. The V gene's germline CDR1 is SGHRS and CDR2 YFSETQ. The sequenced material came from PBMCs or T cells enriched from blood (not recorded which). This TCR was sampled from a woman aged 25 to 39 who had recovered from COVID-19. The rearrangement links TRBV5-1 to TRBJ2-7; 10 bases are a match to TRBD2. The CDR3 DNA reads TGCGCCAGCAGCTCCGGACTAGCGGTTTCCTACGAGCAGTACTTC. The encoded protein is CASSSGLAVSYEQYF.